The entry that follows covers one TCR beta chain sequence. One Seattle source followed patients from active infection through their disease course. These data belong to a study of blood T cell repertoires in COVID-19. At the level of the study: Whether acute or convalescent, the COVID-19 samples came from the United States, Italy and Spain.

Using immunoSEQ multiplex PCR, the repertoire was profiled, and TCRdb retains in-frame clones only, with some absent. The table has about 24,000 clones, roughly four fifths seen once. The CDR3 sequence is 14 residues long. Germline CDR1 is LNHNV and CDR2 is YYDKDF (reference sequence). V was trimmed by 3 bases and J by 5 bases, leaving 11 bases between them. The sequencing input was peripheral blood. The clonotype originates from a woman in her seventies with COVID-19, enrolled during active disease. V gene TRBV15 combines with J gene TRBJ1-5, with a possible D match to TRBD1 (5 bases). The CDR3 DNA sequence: TGTGCCACCAGCAGCAAGGCGGGGGATCAGCCCCAGCATTTT. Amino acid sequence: CATSSKAGDQPQHF.